The TCR beta chain under discussion was sequenced for a study of graft-versus-host responses after intestinal transplantation. Study as a whole: Grafts were multivisceral, liver-intestinal, or isolated intestinal. Recipients uniformly received anti-thymocyte globulin induction, followed by tacrolimus and steroids for three to four years.

The study, taken as a whole, reports: Recipient marrow held GvH clones, some first seen in ileum or blood. There was an association between peak levels of circulating GvH clones and early post-transplant HvG declines.

The germline CDR1 and CDR2 sequences are MNHEY and SMNVEV (reference sequence). This CDR3 is 17 amino acids long. J gave up 10 bases and V 5 bases, and 13 bases lay outside the gene matches. Method: immunoSEQ multiplex PCR; TCRdb's copy keeps in-frame clones and lacks some. Of more than 65,000 clones listed, approximately 94% are singletons. Points on this clone: Its specificity is unknown.

The clonotype originates from a human donor who received an intestinal transplant. The sequencing here drew on unstimulated CD8+ T cells sorted from spleen or lymph node cells, taken before intestinal transplant. The rearrangement uses TRBV27 and TRBJ2-1; 14 bases line up with TRBD2. This CDR3 reads CASSLEPGLAGEIEQFF. CDR3 bases: TGTGCCAGCAGTCTAGAGCCGGGACTAGCGGGAGAAATAGAGCAGTTCTTC.